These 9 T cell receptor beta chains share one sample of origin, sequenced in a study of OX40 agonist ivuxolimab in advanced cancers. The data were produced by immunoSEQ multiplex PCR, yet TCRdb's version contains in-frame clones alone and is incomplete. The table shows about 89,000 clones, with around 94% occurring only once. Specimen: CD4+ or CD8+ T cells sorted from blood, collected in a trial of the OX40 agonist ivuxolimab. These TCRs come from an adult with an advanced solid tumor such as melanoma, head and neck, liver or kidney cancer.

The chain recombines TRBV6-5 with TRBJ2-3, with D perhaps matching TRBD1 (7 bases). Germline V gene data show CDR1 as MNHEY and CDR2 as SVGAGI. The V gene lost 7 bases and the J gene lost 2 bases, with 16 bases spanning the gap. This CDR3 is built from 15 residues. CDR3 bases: TGTGCCAGCACCCCAGGAGGGGGCGCCACAGATACGCAGTATTTT. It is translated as CASTPGGGATDTQYF.

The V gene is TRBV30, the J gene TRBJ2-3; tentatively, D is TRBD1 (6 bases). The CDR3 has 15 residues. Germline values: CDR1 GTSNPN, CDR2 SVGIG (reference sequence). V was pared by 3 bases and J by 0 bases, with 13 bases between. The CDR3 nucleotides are TGTGCCTGGAGACAGGGTAGCACTAGCACAGATACGCAGTATTTT. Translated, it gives CAWRQGSTSTDTQYF.

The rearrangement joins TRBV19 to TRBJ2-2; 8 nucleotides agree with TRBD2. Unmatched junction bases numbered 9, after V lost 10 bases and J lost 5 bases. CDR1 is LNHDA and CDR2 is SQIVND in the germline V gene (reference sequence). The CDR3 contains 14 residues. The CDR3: CATTPIAGTGELFF. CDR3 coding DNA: TGTGCCACCACGCCGATAGCGGGAACCGGGGAGCTGTTTTTT.

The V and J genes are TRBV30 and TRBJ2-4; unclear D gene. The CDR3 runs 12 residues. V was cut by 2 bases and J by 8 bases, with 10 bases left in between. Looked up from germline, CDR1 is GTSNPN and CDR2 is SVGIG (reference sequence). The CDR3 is CAWSFLLDIQYF. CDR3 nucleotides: TGTGCCTGGAGTTTCCTCCTAGACATTCAGTACTTC.

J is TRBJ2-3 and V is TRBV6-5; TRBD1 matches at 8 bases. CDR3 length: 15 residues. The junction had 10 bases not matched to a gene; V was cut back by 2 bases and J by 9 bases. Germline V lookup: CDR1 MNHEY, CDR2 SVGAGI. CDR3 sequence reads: CASSYGGRGRGTQYF. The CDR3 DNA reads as TGTGCCAGCAGTTACGGAGGCAGGGGGCGGGGAACGCAGTATTTT.

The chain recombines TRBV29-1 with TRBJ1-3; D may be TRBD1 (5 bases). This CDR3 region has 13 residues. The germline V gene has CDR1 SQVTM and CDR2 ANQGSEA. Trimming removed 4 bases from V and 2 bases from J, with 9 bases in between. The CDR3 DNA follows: TGCAGCGTTGGAGACAGAGCTGGAAACACCATATATTTT. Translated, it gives CSVGDRAGNTIYF.

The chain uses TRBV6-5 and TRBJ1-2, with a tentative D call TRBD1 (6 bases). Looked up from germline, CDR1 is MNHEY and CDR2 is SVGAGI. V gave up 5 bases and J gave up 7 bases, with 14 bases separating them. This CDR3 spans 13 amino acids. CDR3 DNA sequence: TGTGCCAGCAGTCCCCCAGGGGCGCCTGGCTACACCTTC. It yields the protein CASSPPGAPGYTF.

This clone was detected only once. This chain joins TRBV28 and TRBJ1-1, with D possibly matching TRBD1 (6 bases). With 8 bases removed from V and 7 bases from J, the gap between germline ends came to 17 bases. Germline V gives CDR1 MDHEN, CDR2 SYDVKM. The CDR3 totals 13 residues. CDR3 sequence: CASREGGRFEAFF. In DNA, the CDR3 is TGTGCCAGCCGAGAGGGGGGGAGGTTTGAAGCTTTCTTT.

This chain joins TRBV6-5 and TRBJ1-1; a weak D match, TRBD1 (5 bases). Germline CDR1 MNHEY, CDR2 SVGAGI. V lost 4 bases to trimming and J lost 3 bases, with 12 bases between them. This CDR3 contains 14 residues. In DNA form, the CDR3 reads TGTGCCAGCAGTTGGGGTGTGACAGACACTGAAGCTTTCTTT. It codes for CASSWGVTDTEAFF.